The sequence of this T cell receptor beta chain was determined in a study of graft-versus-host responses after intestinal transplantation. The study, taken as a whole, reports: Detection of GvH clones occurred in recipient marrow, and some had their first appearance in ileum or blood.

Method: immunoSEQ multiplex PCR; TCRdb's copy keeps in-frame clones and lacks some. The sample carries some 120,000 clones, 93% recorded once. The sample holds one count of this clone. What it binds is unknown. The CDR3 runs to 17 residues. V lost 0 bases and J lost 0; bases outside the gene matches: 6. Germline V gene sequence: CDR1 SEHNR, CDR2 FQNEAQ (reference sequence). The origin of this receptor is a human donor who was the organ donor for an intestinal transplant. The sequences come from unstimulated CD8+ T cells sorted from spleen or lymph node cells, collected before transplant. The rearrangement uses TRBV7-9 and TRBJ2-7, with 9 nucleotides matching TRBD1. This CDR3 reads CASSLAGQGSSSYEQYF. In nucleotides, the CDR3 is TGTGCCAGCAGCTTAGCGGGACAGGGCTCTAGCTCCTACGAGCAGTACTTC.